What follows is one TCR beta chain and its context. TCRdb reanalysed the RT-PCR reads using MiXCR and keeps one entry per CDR3 protein. The data hold hundreds of thousands of distinct CDR3 sequences, with around 14% observed a single time. Germline V gene sequence: CDR1 SGHVS, CDR2 FQNEAQ. V lost 4 bases and J 0 bases, leaving 15 bases between the germline ends. This CDR3 has 16 amino acids. Specimen: memory CD4+ T cells from blood. The TCR was taken from a female donor in good health, serving as a healthy control. This chain links TRBV7-8 with TRBJ1-2; D ambiguous. CDR3 bases: TGTGCCAGCAGCTCTCGCGGACCGACCCCTAACTATGGCTACACCTTC. Amino acid sequence: CASSSRGPTPNYGYTF. Full variable domain (remainder filled in from reference TRBV7-8 and TRBJ1-2): GAGVSQSPRYKVAKRGQDVALRCDPISGHVSLFWYQQALGQGPEFLTYFQNEAQLDKSGLPSDRFFAERPEGSVSTLKIQRTQQEDSAVYLCASSSRGPTPNYGYTFGSGTRLTVV.